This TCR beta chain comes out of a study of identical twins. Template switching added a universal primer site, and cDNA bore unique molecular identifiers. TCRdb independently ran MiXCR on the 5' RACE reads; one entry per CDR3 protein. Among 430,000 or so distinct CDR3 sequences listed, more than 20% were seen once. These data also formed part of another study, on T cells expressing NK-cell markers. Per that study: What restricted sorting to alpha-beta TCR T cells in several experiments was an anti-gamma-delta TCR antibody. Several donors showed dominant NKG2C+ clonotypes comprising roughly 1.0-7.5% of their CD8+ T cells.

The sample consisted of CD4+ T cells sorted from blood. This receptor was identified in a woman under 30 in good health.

CDR3 region: CASHLKVHNEQFF. The DNA for the CDR3 is TGCGCCTCCCATCTGAAGGTGCACAATGAGCAGTTCTTC. V is TRBV5-1 and J is TRBJ2-1; the D is unclear. This CDR3 is 13 amino acids long. The V and J ends lost 10 bases and 5 bases respectively, with 16 bases between them. CDR1 and CDR2 from the germline V gene are SGHRS and YFSETQ.